This T cell receptor (beta chain) was sequenced for a study of blood T cell repertoires in COVID-19. Assay: immunoSEQ multiplex PCR; the TCRdb copy retains only in-frame clones and omits some. The sample carries under 300,000 clones, 91% recorded once. Cohorts were based on clinical histories the participants reported. The specimen was PBMCs or T cells enriched from blood (not recorded which). This sequence was found in a human donor in a cohort exposed to, infected with or recovered from COVID-19 (not recorded which). The donor label of this sample is uncertain.

Written as DNA, the CDR3 is TGTGCCAGCAGCTCGGGACTCTCTGTGAACACTGAAGCTTTCTTT. The encoded protein is CASSSGLSVNTEAFF. The chain links TRBV5-6 to TRBJ1-1; D might be TRBD1 (5 bases). The CDR3 sequence is 15 residues long. V was shortened by 3 bases and J by 0 bases, with 12 bases between the two germline ends. From germline, CDR1 is SGHDT and CDR2 YYEEEE.